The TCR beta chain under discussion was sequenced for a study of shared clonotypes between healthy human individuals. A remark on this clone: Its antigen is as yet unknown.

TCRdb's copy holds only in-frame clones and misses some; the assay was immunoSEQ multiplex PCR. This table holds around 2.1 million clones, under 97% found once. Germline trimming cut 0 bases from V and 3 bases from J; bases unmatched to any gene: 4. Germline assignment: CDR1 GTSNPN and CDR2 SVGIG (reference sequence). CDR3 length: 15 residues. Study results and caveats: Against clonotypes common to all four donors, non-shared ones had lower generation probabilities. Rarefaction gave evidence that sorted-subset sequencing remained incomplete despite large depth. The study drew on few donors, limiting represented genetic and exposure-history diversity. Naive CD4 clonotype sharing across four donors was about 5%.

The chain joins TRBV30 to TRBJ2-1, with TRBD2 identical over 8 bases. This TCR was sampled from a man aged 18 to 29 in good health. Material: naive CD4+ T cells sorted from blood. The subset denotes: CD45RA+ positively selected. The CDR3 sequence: CAWSVTSGSYNEQFF. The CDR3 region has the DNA TGTGCCTGGAGTGTGACCAGCGGGAGCTACAATGAGCAGTTCTTC.